This TCR beta chain was sequenced for a study of blood T cell repertoires in COVID-19. Across the whole study: Specimens from acute and convalescent COVID-19 originated in the United States, Italy and Spain.

CDR1 and CDR2 from the germline V gene are SGHTA and FQGNSA. The CDR3 is 15 residues long. Under the authors' procedure: Amplification of reference gene primers was used by the study to estimate nucleated cell counts. TCRdb keeps only in-frame clones here, not all; method: immunoSEQ multiplex PCR. V and J calls and clone size are as listed in that table; D and trimming were resolved from the DNA. The table includes 55,000 to 85,000 clones, 70% to 85% detected once. Concerning this clone itself: Germline is not matched at one junction end, which may reflect a read error.

This sequence was found in a woman aged 65 to 85 with acute or convalescent COVID-19. The sample taken for sequencing was peripheral blood. The chain couples TRBV7-2 to TRBJ1-6; TRBD1 agrees at 8 bases. The CDR3, as DNA: TGTGCCAGCAGCCCATGGACAGGGTATAACTCACCCCTCCACTTT. It translates to CASSPWTGYNSPLHF.